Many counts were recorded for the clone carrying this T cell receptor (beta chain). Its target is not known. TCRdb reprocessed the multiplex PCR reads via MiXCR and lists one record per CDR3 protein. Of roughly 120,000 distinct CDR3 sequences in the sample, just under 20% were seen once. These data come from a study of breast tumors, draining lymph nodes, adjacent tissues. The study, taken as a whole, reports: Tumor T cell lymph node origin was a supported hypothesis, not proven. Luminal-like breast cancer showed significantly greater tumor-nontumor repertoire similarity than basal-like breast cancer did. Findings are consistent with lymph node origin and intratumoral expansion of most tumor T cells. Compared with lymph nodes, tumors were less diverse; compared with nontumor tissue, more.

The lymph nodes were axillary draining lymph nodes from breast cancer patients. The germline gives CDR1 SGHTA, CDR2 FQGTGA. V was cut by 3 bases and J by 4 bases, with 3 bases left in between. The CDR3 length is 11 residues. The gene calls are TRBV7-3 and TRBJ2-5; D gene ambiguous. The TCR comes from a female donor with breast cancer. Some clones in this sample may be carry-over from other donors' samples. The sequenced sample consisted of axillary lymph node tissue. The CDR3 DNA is TGTGCCAGCAGCTTTGGAGAGACCCAGTACTTC. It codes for CASSFGETQYF.